The 13 T cell receptor beta chains presented below share a single source sample, sequenced in a study of shared clonotypes between healthy human individuals. Libraries were prepared by immunoSEQ multiplex PCR; TCRdb keeps only in-frame clonotypes and omits some of them. The sample lists 1,500,000 or so clones; 98% were seen once. The source material was naive CD4+ T cells sorted from blood. Subset described: CD45RA+ positively selected. The receptor set was obtained from a man aged 30 to 45 in good health.

The gene calls are TRBV19 and TRBJ1-1; 8 nucleotides line up with TRBD1. From germline, CDR1 is LNHDA and CDR2 SQIVND (reference sequence). Losses at the gene ends were 3 bases for V and 6 bases for J; bases not matched to a gene: 6. CDR3 size: 14 residues. The CDR3 spells CASSIPGQVSEAFF. CDR3 bases: TGTGCCAGTAGTATTCCGGGACAGGTGTCTGAAGCTTTCTTT.

About this clone itself: The same CDR3 can be traced to other DNA sequences in this sample. The V and J genes are TRBV7-2 and TRBJ1-1; 10 bases align to TRBD1. Germline-derived CDR1 and CDR2 are SGHTA and FQGNSA. The CDR3 consists of 14 residues. V was pared by 5 bases and J by 2 bases, with 2 bases of the junction left unmatched. CDR3 nucleotide sequence: TGTGCCAGCAGCCGGGACAGGGGAAACACTGAAGCTTTCTTT. It yields the protein CASSRDRGNTEAFF.

The chain couples TRBV6-1 to TRBJ2-7; 8 positions agree with TRBD2. This CDR3 has 13 amino acids. Per the germline V gene, CDR1 is MNHNS and CDR2 is SASEGT. V lost 8 bases to trimming and J lost 10 bases; unmatched junction nucleotides: 13. The CDR3 is CASLSGGQGRQYF. CDR3 DNA sequence: TGTGCCAGCCTATCGGGGGGGCAGGGTAGACAGTACTTC.

The chain has TRBV18 and TRBJ2-1; TRBD2 aligns across 7 bases. CDR1 KGHSH and CDR2 LQKENI come from the germline V gene. The V gene end was trimmed by 1 base and the J gene end by 12 bases; junction bases not matched to a gene: 9. The CDR3 is made up of 14 amino acids. The CDR3 DNA reads as TGTGCCAGCTCACCACTCGGGACTATCAACGTGCAGTTCTTC. Translated, it gives CASSPLGTINVQFF.

This chain links TRBV5-4 with TRBJ2-3, with 8 bases that match TRBD1. The V segment lost 4 bases and the J segment 1 base; nucleotides outside the gene matches: 5. CDR1 SGHNT and CDR2 YYREEE come from the germline V gene (reference sequence). The CDR3 spans 15 residues. The CDR3 reads CASSGQGRGTDTQYF. CDR3 DNA sequence: TGTGCCAGCAGCGGACAGGGTCGTGGCACAGATACGCAGTATTTT.

The table lists this clone with a count of one. The sample carries other DNA sequences with the same CDR3. The chain carries TRBV7-2 and TRBJ2-7, with 9 bases identical to TRBD1. This CDR3 contains 14 residues. CDR1 and CDR2 (germline): SGHTA, FQGNSA. The trim removed 4 bases at V and 4 bases at J, leaving 5 bases unmatched. CDR3 loop: CASSSTGGKYEQYF. The CDR3 DNA follows: TGTGCCAGCAGCTCAACAGGGGGCAAATACGAGCAGTACTTC.

In DNA, the CDR3 is TGTGCCAGCAGTCGGGAGGGTAGGTTTGGCGAGACCCAGTACTTC. Translated, it gives CASSREGRFGETQYF. The chain carries TRBV28 and TRBJ2-5; TRBD2 agrees at 8 bases. The CDR3 has 15 amino acids. V shed 5 bases and J 5 bases; nucleotides not matched to a gene: 10. Germline V CDR1 and CDR2: MDHEN, SYDVKM.

The chain joins TRBV6-1 to TRBJ2-7; no clear D gene. The CDR3 is 15 amino acids. Between the trimmed V and J ends, which lost 6 bases and 0 bases, there was a span of 15 bases. Germline values: CDR1 MNHNS, CDR2 SASEGT. CDR3 sequence (DNA): TGTGCCAGCAGCCTCTCTACCGGCCTCTCCTACGAGCAGTACTTC. Protein: CASSLSTGLSYEQYF.

This sequence joins TRBV29-1 and TRBJ2-2; D is perhaps TRBD1 or TRBD2 (5 bases each). V lost 6 bases, J lost 6 bases, and 11 bases lay in between. Germline V CDR1 and CDR2: SQVTM, ANQGSEA. The CDR3 sequence is 12 residues long. CDR3 region: CSVGVLAGELFF. DNA for the CDR3: TGCAGCGTGGGGGTTTTGGCCGGGGAGCTGTTTTTT.

This chain links TRBV9 with TRBJ2-5; D gene uncertain. The germline V and J ends were trimmed by 0 bases and 5 bases, with 11 bases remaining between them. The V gene's germline CDR1 is SGDLS and CDR2 YYNGEE. The CDR3 has 14 residues. The chain's CDR3 is CASSVDAQVETQYF. The CDR3 nucleotides are TGTGCCAGCAGCGTAGACGCGCAAGTGGAGACCCAGTACTTC.

The chain links TRBV6-5 to TRBJ2-7; tentatively, D is TRBD1 or TRBD2 (5 bases each). V gave up 1 base and J gave up 0 bases, with 7 bases separating them. Germline assignment: CDR1 MNHEY and CDR2 SVGAGI. The CDR3 loop spans 14 amino acids. The CDR3 region has the DNA TGTGCCAGCAGTTACTTCGGGACCTCCTACGAGCAGTACTTC. Encoded protein: CASSYFGTSYEQYF.

V gene TRBV18 combines with J gene TRBJ2-3; a weak D match, TRBD2 (6 bases). Looked up from germline, CDR1 is KGHSH and CDR2 is LQKENI. The length of the CDR3 is 16 residues. V lost 6 bases and J lost 3, with 19 bases in between. The CDR3 sequence: CASSPELGRQTDTQYF. CDR3 sequence (DNA): TGTGCCAGCTCTCCCGAACTAGGGAGGCAGACAGATACGCAGTATTTT.

In the case of this clone: One junction end does not reproduce the germline sequence, and a read error may be involved. The chain uses TRBV19 and TRBJ2-7; 10 positions match TRBD1. The CDR3 runs to 14 residues. Germline assignment: CDR1 LNHDA and CDR2 SQIVND (reference sequence). CDR3 in DNA: TGTGCCAGCAGTAGACAGGGGGCCAGCGACGAGCAGTACTTC. Encoded protein: CASSRQGASDEQYF.